The 20 T cell receptor beta chains reported below all come from one sample, sequenced in a study of blood T cell repertoires in COVID-19. Some clones are missing from TCRdb's copy, which holds only in-frame ones; the method was immunoSEQ multiplex PCR. The table shows hundreds of thousands of clones, with about 80% occurring only once. Material for sequencing was peripheral blood. The receptors were sampled from a woman in her thirties or forties with active or convalescent COVID-19.

The chain is built from TRBV29-1 and TRBJ1-1; D remains ambiguous. Trimming shortened V by 6 bases and J by 1 base, and 9 bases separated the two germline ends. This CDR3 region has 12 residues. From germline, CDR1 is SQVTM and CDR2 ANQGSEA. In nucleotides, the CDR3 is TGCAGCGTCTCCGGTAGGAACACTGAAGCTTTCTTT. This translates into CSVSGRNTEAFF.

V usage is TRBV6-5 and J usage is TRBJ1-5; TRBD1 might be the D (5 bases). The germline gives CDR1 MNHEY, CDR2 SVGAGI. V shed 2 bases and J shed 4 bases, with 12 bases lying between them. This CDR3 region has 15 residues. The CDR3 bases are TGTGCCAGCAGTTACGGTGGGGCTCGGAATCAGCCCCAGCATTTT. Translation gives CASSYGGARNQPQHF.

The rearrangement links TRBV3-1 (or the pseudogene TRBV3-2) to TRBJ2-7, with a weak D call TRBD2 (5 bases). This CDR3 contains 13 residues. V dropped 0 bases and J dropped 12 bases, with 15 bases sitting between them. The germline V gene encodes CDR1 LGHDT and CDR2 YNNKEL (reference sequence). The CDR3 loop is CASSQDPRATRYF. CDR3 DNA: TGTGCCAGCAGCCAAGATCCGCGGGCGACGAGGTACTTC.

CDR3 DNA sequence: TGTGCCAGTAGTCCACAGGGGATTTCTAGGGGCTACACCTTC. Translation: CASSPQGISRGYTF. The chain links TRBV19 to TRBJ1-2; 7 bases are a match to TRBD1. The CDR3 runs 14 residues. With V trimmed by 5 bases and J by 8 bases, 11 bases remained unmatched. Germline V gene lookup returns CDR1 LNHDA and CDR2 SQIVND (reference sequence).

The chain combines TRBV19 with TRBJ1-2; TRBD1 matches 8 bases. V was clipped by 0 bases and J by 8 bases; unmatched bases: 2. Looked up from germline, CDR1 is LNHDA and CDR2 is SQIVND (reference sequence). CDR3 length equals 13 residues. The CDR3 loop reads CASSIDGTGGYTF. The CDR3 DNA sequence: TGTGCCAGTAGTATAGATGGGACAGGAGGCTACACCTTC.

In this sample, this clone turned up many times. The rearrangement joins TRBV2 to TRBJ1-5; 8 bases fit TRBD1. Germline V lookup: CDR1 SNHLY, CDR2 FYNNEI. With 3 bases clipped from V and 7 bases from J, the junction kept 5 bases outside the gene matches. This CDR3 comprises 14 residues. Here the CDR3 DNA reads TGTGCCAGCAGTGATCGGACAGGGAGACAGCCCCAGCATTTT. Translated, it gives CASSDRTGRQPQHF.

The chain uses TRBV5-6 and TRBJ2-7, with D possibly TRBD1 on 5 matching bases. Germline V CDR1 and CDR2: SGHDT, YYEEEE. Trimming removed 0 bases from V and 7 bases from J, with 14 bases in between. The CDR3 sequence is 14 residues long. CDR3 bases: TGTGCCAGCAGCTTGGGGGGCCAGGTGTGGGAGCAGTACTTC. Translated, it gives CASSLGGQVWEQYF.

V is TRBV4-1 and J is TRBJ1-2; D is ambiguous. Between the trimmed V and J ends, which lost 0 bases and 2 bases, there was a span of 7 bases. This CDR3 is built from 14 residues. Germline V CDR1 and CDR2: MGHRA, YSYEKL. CDR3 sequence (DNA): TGCGCCAGCAGCCAAGATATACTCAACTATGGCTACACCTTC. Translated: CASSQDILNYGYTF.

The table lists this clone with a count of one. CDR3 in amino acids: CASSQGLAGPSYGYTF. As DNA, the CDR3 is TGTGCCAGCAGCCAAGGTTTAGCGGGACCGTCCTATGGCTACACCTTC. This chain uses TRBV3-1 (or the pseudogene TRBV3-2) with TRBJ1-2, with D possibly TRBD1 on 5 matching bases. The germline V and J ends were trimmed by 1 base and 4 bases, with 16 bases remaining between them. This CDR3 contains 16 residues. Germline V gene data show CDR1 as LGHDT and CDR2 as YNNKEL (reference sequence).

This chain links TRBV5-8 with TRBJ1-2; tentative D call: TRBD1 (5 bases). Trimming cost V 2 bases and J 3 bases, with 14 bases left between them. The CDR3 sequence is 15 residues long. From germline, CDR1 is SGHTS and CDR2 YDEGEE. CDR3 coding DNA: TGTGCCAGCAGCTTATACTCAGGGTCCCACTATGGCTACACCTTC. Its protein product is CASSLYSGSHYGYTF.

V is TRBV15 and J is TRBJ1-2; 9 nucleotides align to TRBD1. The CDR3 sequence is 16 residues long. The V and J ends lost 4 bases and 2 bases, in that order; junction bases with no gene match: 8. Germline lookup yields CDR1 LNHNV and CDR2 YYDKDF (reference sequence). The CDR3 nucleotides read TGTGCCACCAGCAACTTGGGGACAGGGTGGAACTATGGCTACACCTTC. This sequence encodes CATSNLGTGWNYGYTF.

J is TRBJ1-2 and V is TRBV10-3; D gene unclear. The V and J ends lost 7 bases and 6 bases respectively, with 12 bases between them. Looked up from germline, CDR1 is ENHRY and CDR2 is SYGVKD. The CDR3 consists of 12 residues. The CDR3 here is CAITSGSHGYTF. The CDR3, as DNA: TGTGCCATCACTAGTGGTAGCCATGGCTACACCTTC.

The gene calls are TRBV6-1 and TRBJ1-1, with 8 nucleotides matching TRBD1. Germline values: CDR1 MNHNS, CDR2 SASEGT. This CDR3 has 17 residues. The ends lost 3 bases at V and 1 base at J; junction bases unmatched: 10. CDR3 sequence: CASSERSRGLGNTEAFF. The CDR3 DNA follows: TGTGCCAGCAGTGAGCGTTCCAGGGGGCTTGGGAACACTGAAGCTTTCTTT.

The chain combines TRBV6-5 with TRBJ1-2; the match to TRBD1 covers 7 bases. V shed 6 bases and J 0 bases; nucleotides not matched to a gene: 4. CDR1 MNHEY and CDR2 SVGAGI come from the germline V gene. The CDR3 consists of 14 residues. The CDR3 bases are TGTGCCAGCAGACGTGGGACAGCTAACTATGGCTACACCTTC. Translating it yields CASRRGTANYGYTF.

This chain joins TRBV11-3 and TRBJ1-4; possible D gene TRBD1, 6 bases. The CDR3 contains 17 residues. The V gene's germline CDR1 is SGHNT and CDR2 YENEEA. Between the trimmed V and J ends, which lost 5 bases and 0 bases, there was a span of 16 bases. The CDR3 nucleotides are TGTGCCAGCAGCGTGGACAGCCTCGATGCAACTAATGAAAAACTGTTTTTT. Protein: CASSVDSLDATNEKLFF.

This rearrangement joins TRBV24-1 to TRBJ2-2; D is perhaps TRBD2 (5 bases). Germline CDR1 and CDR2: KGHDR and SFDVKD. The CDR3 spans 16 residues. V lost 9 bases and J 2 bases, leaving 18 bases between the germline ends. The DNA for the CDR3 is TGTGCCACCTCGGCAGCCCTTTCGGGAAACACCGGGGAGCTGTTTTTT. Protein sequence: CATSAALSGNTGELFF.

V gene TRBV30 combines with J gene TRBJ1-5; D is uncertain. V lost 0 bases and J 4 bases, leaving 7 bases between the germline ends. The CDR3 is 13 amino acids. Germline lookup yields CDR1 GTSNPN and CDR2 SVGIG (reference sequence). Here the CDR3 DNA reads TGTGCCTGGAGTGTATCGGGGAATCAGCCCCAGCATTTT. It codes for CAWSVSGNQPQHF.

The genes are TRBV7-9 and TRBJ1-6; maybe TRBD1 (6 bases). In germline, CDR1 is SEHNR, CDR2 FQNEAQ (reference sequence). The V end was cut by 5 bases, the J end by 5 bases, with 13 bases between. The CDR3 has 15 amino acids. The CDR3 nucleotides are TGTGCCAGCAGCCTACAGGGCTGGGATAATTCACCCCTCCACTTT. Protein product: CASSLQGWDNSPLHF.

This clone was seen only a few times. The V and J genes are TRBV25-1 and TRBJ2-2; D may be TRBD1 (6 bases). V lost 7 bases and J lost 4, with 19 bases in between. Germline V CDR1 and CDR2: MGHDK, SYGVNS. The CDR3 spans 16 residues. CDR3 in amino acids: CASNPFEGETTGELFF. DNA for the CDR3: TGTGCCAGCAACCCCTTCGAGGGGGAGACCACCGGGGAGCTGTTTTTT.

The rearrangement links TRBV5-4 to TRBJ1-4; 9 bases map to TRBD1. Losses at the gene ends were 3 bases for V and 7 bases for J; bases not matched to a gene: 7. This CDR3 comprises 15 residues. Germline CDR1 and CDR2: SGHNT and YYREEE (reference sequence). CDR3 sequence reads: CASSSQTGGGEKLFF. In DNA form, the CDR3 reads TGTGCCAGCAGCTCGCAGACAGGGGGTGGTGAAAAACTGTTTTTT. Drawing the rest from reference TRBV5-4 and TRBJ1-4, the complete variable domain is ETGVTQSPTHLIKTRGQQVTLRCSSQSGHNTVSWYQQALGQGPQFIFQYYREEENGRGNFPPRFSGLQFPNYSSELNVNALELDDSALYLCASSSQTGGGEKLFFGSGTQLSVL.